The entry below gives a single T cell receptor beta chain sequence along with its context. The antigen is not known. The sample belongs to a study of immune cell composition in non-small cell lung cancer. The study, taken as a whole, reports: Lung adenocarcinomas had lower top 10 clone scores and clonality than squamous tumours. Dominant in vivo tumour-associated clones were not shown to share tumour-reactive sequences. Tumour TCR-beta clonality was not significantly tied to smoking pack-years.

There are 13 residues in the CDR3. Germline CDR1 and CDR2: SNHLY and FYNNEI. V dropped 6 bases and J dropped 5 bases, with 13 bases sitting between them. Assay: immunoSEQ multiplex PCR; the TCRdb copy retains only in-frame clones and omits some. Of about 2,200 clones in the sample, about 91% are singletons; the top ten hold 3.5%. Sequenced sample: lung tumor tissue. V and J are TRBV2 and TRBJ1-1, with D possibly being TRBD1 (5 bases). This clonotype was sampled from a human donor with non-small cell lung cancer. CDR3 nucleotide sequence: TGTGCCAGCAGGGACCACGGGGGGACTGAAGCTTTCTTT. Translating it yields CASRDHGGTEAFF.